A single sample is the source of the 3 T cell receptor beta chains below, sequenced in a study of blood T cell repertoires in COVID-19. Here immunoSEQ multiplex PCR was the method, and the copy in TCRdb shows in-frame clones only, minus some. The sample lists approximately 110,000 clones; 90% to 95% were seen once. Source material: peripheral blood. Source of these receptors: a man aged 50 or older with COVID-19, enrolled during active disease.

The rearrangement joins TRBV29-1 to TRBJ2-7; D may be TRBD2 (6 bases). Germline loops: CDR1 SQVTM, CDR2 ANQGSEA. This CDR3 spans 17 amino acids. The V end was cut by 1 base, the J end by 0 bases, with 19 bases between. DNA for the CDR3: TGCAGCGTTGAAGTACAAAGGGAGACTAGGTCCTCCTACGAGCAGTACTTC. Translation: CSVEVQRETRSSYEQYF.

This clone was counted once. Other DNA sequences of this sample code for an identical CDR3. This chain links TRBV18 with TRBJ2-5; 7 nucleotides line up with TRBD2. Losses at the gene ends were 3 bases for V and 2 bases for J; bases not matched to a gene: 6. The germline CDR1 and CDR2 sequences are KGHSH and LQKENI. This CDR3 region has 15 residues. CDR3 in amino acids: CASSPRLAAQETQYF. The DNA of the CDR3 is TGTGCCAGCTCACCCCGGCTAGCGGCTCAAGAGACCCAGTACTTC.

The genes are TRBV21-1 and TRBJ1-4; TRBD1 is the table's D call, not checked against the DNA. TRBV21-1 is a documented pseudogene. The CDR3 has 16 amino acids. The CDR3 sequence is CASSNRGGQGIEKLFF. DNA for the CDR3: TGTGCCAGCAGCAATCGAGGAGGACAGGGGATTGAAAAACTGTTTTTT.